What follows are 10 T cell receptor beta chains derived from one specimen sequenced in a study of cytotoxic CD8 clonotypes in ibrutinib-treated CLL. The repertoire was sequenced with immunoSEQ multiplex PCR; TCRdb's copy has only in-frame clones and lacks some. The repertoire holds some 200,000 clones, roughly 72% seen once, with under 15% in the top ten. The sequencing here drew on PBMCs, taken after 24 months of ibrutinib treatment. The receptors shown here come from a human donor with chronic lymphocytic leukemia.

The chain employs TRBV5-4 and TRBJ2-3; 7 nucleotides align to TRBD2. After removal of 4 bases from V and 3 bases from J, the junction contained 11 bases not matched to a gene. The CDR3 runs to 16 residues. Germline CDR1 and CDR2: SGHNT and YYREEE (reference sequence). CDR3 region: CASSPGAGRGTDTQYF. In DNA form, the CDR3 reads TGTGCCAGCAGCCCCGGAGCGGGACGGGGTACAGATACGCAGTATTTT. The full variable domain, rest sourced from reference TRBV5-4 and TRBJ2-3, is ETGVTQSPTHLIKTRGQQVTLRCSSQSGHNTVSWYQQALGQGPQFIFQYYREEENGRGNFPPRFSGLQFPNYSSELNVNALELDDSALYLCASSPGAGRGTDTQYFGPGTRLTVL.

This clone has only one observation. The gene calls are TRBV7-8 and TRBJ2-1; tentative D call: TRBD2 (6 bases). Deletions cut 1 base from V and 4 bases from J, with 11 bases between. The CDR3 runs to 15 residues. CDR1 and CDR2 from the germline V gene are SGHVS and FQNEAQ. The CDR3 DNA follows: TGTGCCAGCAGCTTAGTCCAGCGGGTGTACAATGAGCAGTTCTTC. This codes for CASSLVQRVYNEQFF.

V is TRBV27 and J is TRBJ2-7, with D unresolved. Deletions cut 2 bases from V and 1 base from J, with 9 bases between. CDR3 size: 14 residues. In germline, CDR1 is MNHEY, CDR2 SMNVEV (reference sequence). CDR3 region: CASSLGRSSYEQYF. CDR3 nucleotide sequence: TGTGCCAGCAGTTTAGGTCGCTCGTCCTACGAGCAGTACTTC.

This sequence joins TRBV9 and TRBJ1-2; perhaps TRBD1 as D (5 bases). Germline V gene data show CDR1 as SGDLS and CDR2 as YYNGEE. The V end lost 3 bases, the J end lost 9 bases, and 21 bases lay between the germline ends. CDR3 length: 15 amino acids. The DNA for the CDR3 is TGTGCCAGCAGCGGAACCGGGACGTCGGATCGGAGCTACACCTTC. Residues: CASSGTGTSDRSYTF.

The V call is TRBV6-5, the J call TRBJ2-1; D unclear. The germline V and J ends were trimmed by 1 base and 10 bases, with 11 bases remaining between them. Germline values: CDR1 MNHEY, CDR2 SVGAGI. This CDR3 contains 13 residues. DNA of the CDR3: TGTGCCAGCAGTTACTTGGAGTCTATGGAGCAGTTCTTC. It codes for CASSYLESMEQFF.

On this clone itself: Distinct nucleotide sequences in the sample also encode this CDR3. The chain carries TRBV9 and TRBJ2-1; 7 nucleotides match TRBD2. After removal of 2 bases from V and 3 bases from J, the junction contained 2 bases not matched to a gene. CDR3 length equals 14 residues. Per germline, CDR1 SGDLS and CDR2 YYNGEE. The CDR3: CASSVASGYNEQFF. CDR3 nucleotides: TGTGCCAGCAGCGTGGCTAGCGGCTACAATGAGCAGTTCTTC.

Remarks on this clone: The junction does not match germline at one end; this may be a read error. CDR3 in amino acids: CASSTGQGNTGELFF. Written as DNA, the CDR3 is TGTGCTAGCAGCACCGGACAGGGTAACACCGGGGAGCTGTTTTTT. The rearrangement links TRBV7-7 to TRBJ2-2; 8 bases agree with TRBD1. The CDR3 totals 15 residues. The germline CDR1 and CDR2 sequences are SSHAT and FNYEAQ (reference sequence). Full variable domain (outside the CDR3, taken from reference TRBV7-7 and TRBJ2-2): GAGVSQSPRYKVTKRGQDVTLRCDPISSHATLYWYQQALGQGPEFLTYFNYEAQPDKSGLPSDRFSAERPEGSISTLTIQRTEQRDSAMYRCASSTGQGNTGELFFGEGSRLTVL.

This chain connects TRBV19 to TRBJ2-1, with 8 bases aligning to TRBD2. The CDR3 covers 15 residues. Germline values: CDR1 LNHDA, CDR2 SQIVND (reference sequence). Trimming took 7 bases from V and 1 from J; bases not matched to a gene: 6. The CDR3 DNA reads as TGTGCCAGTAAAACGGGAGGGGGGTCCTACAATGAGCAGTTCTTC. This gives the protein CASKTGGGSYNEQFF.

In nucleotides, the CDR3 is TGTGCCAGCAGCTTGGACTCCCTGGGCGAGCAGTACTTC. It translates to CASSLDSLGEQYF. The chain couples TRBV5-5 to TRBJ2-7; D is unresolved. V was cut by 0 bases and J by 6 bases, with 10 bases left in between. CDR1 and CDR2 (germline): SGHKS, YYEKEE (reference sequence). The CDR3 is 13 amino acids.

In this sample, this clone turned up a few times. The chain uses TRBV7-8 and TRBJ1-3; 7 nucleotides agree with TRBD1. Germline CDR1 reads SGHVS; CDR2 reads FQNEAQ. This CDR3 is built from 14 residues. V gave up 7 bases and J gave up 1 base; unmatched junction bases: 4. CDR3 amino acids: CASTRQGSGNTIYF. In DNA form, the CDR3 reads TGTGCCAGCACGCGACAGGGATCTGGAAACACCATATATTTT.